These 20 T cell receptor beta chains were sequenced from one sample in a study of T cell changes during pregnancy in multiple sclerosis. The method was immunoSEQ multiplex PCR; TCRdb's version includes in-frame clones alone and lacks a portion of them. The sample holds tens of thousands of clones, 85% to 95% seen once. The sequencing used CD4+ T cells from peripheral blood mononuclear cells, collected in the third trimester of pregnancy. The source is a female donor with multiple sclerosis, enrolled in a pregnancy study.

The chain links TRBV10-3 to TRBJ2-1, with 7 nucleotides matching TRBD2. The CDR3 has 12 amino acids. Germline V gene lookup returns CDR1 ENHRY and CDR2 SYGVKD. The V gene end was trimmed by 4 bases and the J gene end by 7 bases; junction bases not matched to a gene: 1. The CDR3 here is CAISGAGNEQFF. The CDR3, as DNA: TGTGCCATCAGTGGAGCGGGGAATGAGCAGTTCTTC.

The rearrangement uses TRBV29-1 and TRBJ1-3; no firm D call. The CDR3 is 14 amino acids. The V end lost 7 bases, the J end lost 0 bases, and 13 bases lay between the germline ends. CDR1 SQVTM and CDR2 ANQGSEA come from the germline V gene. CDR3 in DNA: TGCAGCGCGGAGGACGGCTTCTCTGGAAACACCATATATTTT. Protein: CSAEDGFSGNTIYF.

The rearrangement links TRBV7-2 to TRBJ2-7, with TRBD1 identical over 8 bases. The V segment lost 8 bases and the J segment 9 bases; nucleotides outside the gene matches: 12. CDR1 and CDR2 (germline): SGHTA, FQGNSA. The CDR3 is 13 residues long. DNA of the CDR3: TGTGCCAGCGGGCCAGGACAGGGCAGGCGGCAGTACTTC. It is translated as CASGPGQGRRQYF. The whole variable domain, filled in from reference TRBV7-2 and TRBJ2-7, reads GAGVSQSPSNKVTEKGKDVELRCDPISGHTALYWYRQSLGQGLEFLIYFQGNSAPDKSGLPSDRFSAERTGGSVSTLTIQRTQQEDSAVYLCASGPGQGRRQYFGPGTRLTVT.

The V and J genes are TRBV5-4 and TRBJ2-7, with TRBD2 as a possible D gene (6 bases). Germline CDR1 is SGHNT and CDR2 is YYREEE (reference sequence). Trimming removed 0 bases at V and 2 bases at J, with 6 bases between. This CDR3 spans 13 amino acids. The CDR3 nucleotides read TGTGCCAGCAGCTTGGGCGGGACCTACGAGCAGTACTTC. It codes for CASSLGGTYEQYF.

For the CDR3, the DNA is TGTGCCAGCGGCGCCGGGTTACCCGGGGAGCTGTTTTTT. Protein: CASGAGLPGELFF. This sequence joins TRBV7-3 and TRBJ2-2; D remains unclear. The CDR3 has 13 residues. Trimming left V 8 bases short and J 6 bases short, with 13 bases between. Germline V lookup: CDR1 SGHTA, CDR2 FQGTGA.

The rearrangement joins TRBV2 to TRBJ1-1, with D perhaps matching TRBD1 (6 bases). The CDR3 is 13 residues long. Germline CDR1 SNHLY, CDR2 FYNNEI. The V gene lost 7 bases and the J gene lost 4 bases, with 13 bases spanning the gap. Here the CDR3 DNA reads TGTGCCAGCACACAGGGTAGAGGCACTGAAGCTTTCTTT. Amino acids: CASTQGRGTEAFF. Combining the CDR3 with reference TRBV2 and TRBJ1-1 gives the whole variable domain EPEVTQTPSHQVTQMGQEVILRCVPISNHLYFYWYRQILGQKVEFLVSFYNNEISEKSEIFDDQFSVERPDGSNFTLKIRSTKLEDSAMYFCASTQGRGTEAFFGQGTRLTVV.

The chain uses TRBV29-1 and TRBJ1-2; D gene ambiguous. Per the germline V gene, CDR1 is SQVTM and CDR2 is ANQGSEA. This CDR3 contains 13 residues. Between the trimmed V and J ends, which lost 6 bases and 7 bases, there was a span of 18 bases. DNA for the CDR3: TGCAGCGTCTTTTGGACCGCAGCGGCTGGCTACACCTTC. Protein: CSVFWTAAAGYTF.

V usage is TRBV11-3 and J usage is TRBJ2-7, with a tentative D call TRBD1 (6 bases). CDR1 and CDR2 (germline): SGHNT, YENEEA. There are 14 residues in the CDR3. The ends were cut back, 5 bases at V and 5 bases at J, with 16 bases in the middle. The CDR3 protein is CASSDLHRADEQYF. DNA for the CDR3: TGTGCCAGCAGCGACTTACACAGGGCCGACGAGCAGTACTTC.

The rearrangement joins TRBV30 to TRBJ2-1; 7 bases align to TRBD1. The V gene end was trimmed by 3 bases and the J gene end by 7 bases; junction bases not matched to a gene: 6. The CDR3 runs 13 residues. Germline V gives CDR1 GTSNPN, CDR2 SVGIG (reference sequence). CDR3 sequence (DNA): TGTGCCTGGAGAGGGGGCAACCGAAATGAGCAGTTCTTC. Protein sequence: CAWRGGNRNEQFF.

This chain joins TRBV15 and TRBJ1-1; 9 positions match TRBD1. The germline V gene encodes CDR1 LNHNV and CDR2 YYDKDF (reference sequence). V was pared by 3 bases and J by 7 bases, with 9 bases of the junction left unmatched. The CDR3 is 15 amino acids. CDR3 DNA sequence: TGTGCCACCAGCAGTCCCGGGACAGGGCAGGGTGAAGCTTTCTTT. Translation gives CATSSPGTGQGEAFF.

The J gene is TRBJ2-3, the V gene TRBV6-1; 8 nucleotides align to TRBD2. Per the germline V gene, CDR1 is MNHNS and CDR2 is SASEGT. This CDR3 is 14 amino acids long. Unmatched junction bases numbered 5, after V lost 4 bases and J lost 5 bases. CDR3 region: CASSVRGGQDTQYF. CDR3 sequence (DNA): TGTGCCAGCAGTGTCCGGGGGGGCCAAGATACGCAGTATTTT.

This chain joins TRBV7-8 and TRBJ2-7; 16 positions agree with TRBD2. Germline values: CDR1 SGHVS, CDR2 FQNEAQ. Germline trimming cut 3 bases from V and 6 bases from J; bases unmatched to any gene: 8. The CDR3 covers 17 residues. The CDR3 region is CASSLRGGTSGGGEQYF. CDR3 bases: TGTGCCAGCAGCTTGAGGGGTGGGACTAGCGGGGGGGGCGAGCAGTACTTC.

The chain carries TRBV2 and TRBJ1-4; D is unclear. The CDR3 consists of 11 residues. CDR1 SNHLY and CDR2 FYNNEI come from the germline V gene. The ends were cut back, 7 bases at V and 6 bases at J, with 6 bases in the middle. The CDR3, as DNA: TGTGCCAGCACCTACGATGAAAAACTGTTTTTT. This gives the protein CASTYDEKLFF. Combining the CDR3 with reference TRBV2 and TRBJ1-4 gives the whole variable domain EPEVTQTPSHQVTQMGQEVILRCVPISNHLYFYWYRQILGQKVEFLVSFYNNEISEKSEIFDDQFSVERPDGSNFTLKIRSTKLEDSAMYFCASTYDEKLFFGSGTQLSVL.

This chain uses TRBV5-8 with TRBJ2-1; 7 bases map to TRBD2. This CDR3 has 18 residues. The ends lost 0 bases at V and 4 bases at J; junction bases unmatched: 13. The germline CDR1 and CDR2 sequences are SGHTS and YDEGEE. CDR3 amino acids: CASSLGWRGSGGYNEQFF. DNA of the CDR3: TGTGCCAGCAGCTTGGGATGGAGGGGCTCCGGGGGGTACAATGAGCAGTTCTTC.

The chain links TRBV11-2 to TRBJ2-5, with D possibly matching TRBD1 (6 bases). The CDR3 has 13 amino acids. Trimming shortened V by 7 bases and J by 5 bases, and 14 bases separated the two germline ends. Germline V CDR1 and CDR2: SGHAT, FQNNGV. The CDR3, as DNA: TGTGCCAGCACCGTTAGGGGGATTGAGACCCAGTACTTC. Protein sequence: CASTVRGIETQYF.

With regard to this clone: The same CDR3 also results from other DNA sequences found in this sample. The rearrangement links TRBV7-3 to TRBJ1-1; 7 bases agree with TRBD1. Germline V gene sequence: CDR1 SGHTA, CDR2 FQGTGA. The V and J ends lost 5 bases and 3 bases, in that order; junction bases with no gene match: 6. CDR3 length: 14 residues. CDR3 sequence: CASSLTGSDTEAFF. CDR3 bases: TGTGCCAGCAGCCTGACAGGGTCGGACACTGAAGCTTTCTTT.

The rearrangement links TRBV5-6 to TRBJ2-7, with a possible D match to TRBD2 (6 bases). With 5 bases removed from V and 5 bases from J, the gap between germline ends came to 14 bases. The CDR3 has 13 amino acids. Germline V gene data show CDR1 as SGHDT and CDR2 as YYEEEE. This CDR3 reads CASSSGTVHEQYF. The CDR3 nucleotides read TGTGCCAGCAGTTCCGGGACTGTCCACGAGCAGTACTTC.

The CDR3 nucleotides read TGTGCCAGCAGCTTAGGGGGAGTCAGGGGAGAAAAACTGTTTTTT. Translated, it gives CASSLGGVRGEKLFF. V is TRBV11-2 and J is TRBJ1-4; possibly TRBD1 for D (6 bases). The V gene's germline CDR1 is SGHAT and CDR2 FQNNGV. The CDR3 is 15 residues long. Trimming removed 1 base from V and 8 bases from J, with 14 bases in between. Using reference TRBV11-2 and TRBJ1-4 for the parts outside the CDR3, the full variable domain is EAGVAQSPRYKIIEKRQSVAFWCNPISGHATLYWYQQILGQGPKLLIQFQNNGVVDDSQLPKDRFSAERLKGVDSTLKIQPAKLEDSAVYLCASSLGGVRGEKLFFGSGTQLSVL.

The V gene is TRBV9, the J gene TRBJ1-2; D might be TRBD1 (6 bases). Trimming took off 2 bases at V and 3 bases at J, with 14 bases between the two ends. The CDR3 is 15 residues long. The V gene's germline CDR1 is SGDLS and CDR2 YYNGEE. The CDR3 coding sequence is TGTGCCAGCAGCGTGGGGGCAGGGAGGGACTATGGCTACACCTTC. This encodes CASSVGAGRDYGYTF.

The chain uses TRBV6-1 and TRBJ2-7, with TRBD2 as a possible D gene (6 bases). CDR3 length equals 14 residues. Trimming took 7 bases from V and 0 from J, leaving 13 bases between them. CDR1 is MNHNS, CDR2 SASEGT, per germline. The CDR3: CASIRDGSSYEQYF. For the CDR3, the DNA is TGTGCCAGCATCCGGGACGGGAGCTCCTACGAGCAGTACTTC.